Below are 9 T cell receptor beta chains sequenced from a single sample in a study of breast tumors, draining lymph nodes, adjacent tissues. TCRdb reprocessed the multiplex PCR reads via MiXCR and lists one record per CDR3 protein. The sample comprises around 150,000 distinct CDR3 sequences, approximately 20% of which are singletons, and roughly 2.5% rests with the top ten. Breast cancer patients provided tissue from their axillary draining lymph nodes. The sequenced sample consisted of axillary lymph node tissue. The origin of the receptors is a female donor with breast cancer. Some clones in this sample may be carry-over from other donors' samples.

As for this clonotype: The junction does not match germline at one end; this may be a read error. This rearrangement joins TRBV24-1 to TRBJ1-2, with 9 bases lining up with TRBD1. Germline V gene lookup returns CDR1 KGHDR and CDR2 SFDVKD. The CDR3 sequence is 14 residues long. DNA of the CDR3: TGTGCCCCCAGTGACCCGGGACAGGGATTTGGCTACACCTTC. Protein product: CAPSDPGQGFGYTF.

This clonotype was counted many times. The chain joins TRBV20-1 to TRBJ2-3; 9 bases line up with TRBD1. CDR1 and CDR2 (germline): DFQATT, SNEGSKA (reference sequence). The CDR3 loop spans 13 amino acids. With V trimmed by 3 bases and J by 3 bases, 1 base remained unmatched. Here the CDR3 reads CSASGQGTDTQYF. DNA of the CDR3: TGCAGTGCTAGCGGACAGGGGACAGATACGCAGTATTTT.

V and J are TRBV28 and TRBJ2-7; TRBD1 matches at 10 bases. In germline, CDR1 is MDHEN, CDR2 SYDVKM. CDR3 length equals 16 residues. J gave up 4 bases and V 7 bases, and 13 bases lay outside the gene matches. The CDR3 DNA reads TGTGCCAGCAAACTTTCGGGATGGACAGGGGGTTACGAGCAGTACTTC. Translation gives CASKLSGWTGGYEQYF.

A note on this clonotype: This may stem from a read error, because a much larger clone lies one nucleotide away. The CDR3 sequence: CASSLQGTGVYF. CDR3 coding DNA: TGTGCCAGCAGCCTCCAGGGGACAGGGGTGTACTTC. The V call is TRBV5-5, the J call TRBJ2-7, with 10 nucleotides matching TRBD1. The CDR3 spans 12 residues. Germline CDR1 and CDR2: SGHKS and YYEKEE (reference sequence). V trimming: 4 bases; J trimming: 12 bases; junction bases outside the gene matches: 7.

V usage is TRBV3-1 and J usage is TRBJ2-5, with D hard to call. The CDR3 totals 18 residues. Germline-derived CDR1 and CDR2 are LGHDT and YNNKEL (reference sequence). The V end lost 1 base, the J end lost 0 bases, and 18 bases lay between the germline ends. CDR3 DNA: TGTGCCAGCAGCCAAGGGGAAAGGCCAGCCCGGTACCAAGAGACCCAGTACTTC. It encodes CASSQGERPARYQETQYF.

This clonotype was recorded only once. A much larger clone differs from this one at a single base, so this may be a read error. This chain joins TRBV7-2 and TRBJ2-7; TRBD2 aligns across 7 bases. The CDR3 is 13 residues long. Germline V gene data show CDR1 as SGHTA and CDR2 as FQGNSA. The CDR3 DNA sequence: TGTGCCAGCAGCTTAGGCCTAGCGGAGGAGCGGTACTTC. It specifies CASSLGLAEERYF.

With respect to this clonotype: The CDR3 ends on some other residue instead of the conserved phenylalanine or tryptophan, so this is likely a read error. The rearrangement links TRBV28 to TRBJ2-1; TRBD2 agrees at 11 bases. The J segment lost 5 bases and the V segment lost 5 bases, leaving 11 bases of the junction unmatched. CDR1 and CDR2 from the germline V gene are MDHEN and SYDVKM. There are 17 residues in the CDR3. The CDR3 here is CASSPRSGRGLDNEQFL. CDR3 DNA: TGTGCCAGCAGTCCACGTAGCGGGAGGGGACTTGACAATGAGCAGTTCCTC.

On this clonotype: This may stem from a read error, because a much larger clone lies one nucleotide away. V gene TRBV27 combines with J gene TRBJ2-1, with TRBD2 matching 14 bases. The CDR3 is 16 residues long. CDR1 and CDR2 from the germline V gene are MNHEY and SMNVEV (reference sequence). Unmatched junction bases numbered 5, after V lost 1 base and J lost 9 bases. The CDR3: CASSLLGTSGSSEQFF. The CDR3 nucleotides are TGTGCCAGCAGTTTATTGGGGACTAGCGGGAGTAGTGAGCAGTTCTTC.

Points on this clonotype: It is likely a read error, because the conserved phenylalanine at the end of the CDR3 is missing. The chain joins TRBV19 to TRBJ2-5; TRBD1 matches 8 bases. The CDR3 loop spans 15 amino acids. The ends lost 3 bases at V and 5 bases at J; junction bases unmatched: 8. Germline V gene lookup returns CDR1 LNHDA and CDR2 SQIVND (reference sequence). CDR3: CASSIGQGAEETQYL. For the CDR3, the DNA is TGTGCCAGTAGTATCGGGCAGGGGGCGGAGGAGACCCAGTACCTC.